This TCR beta chain was sequenced for a study of T cell repertoires in cytomegalovirus infection. Across the study: Public TCR beta signatures provided an indication of both CMV infection and a matching HLA type.

Study results and caveats: The study identified carriers of CMV plus the relevant HLA from cumulative public TCR beta family frequency. Clonotypes of TCR beta that were HLA-C-restricted and CMV-specific dominated the ex vivo response.

Each CDR3 protein is one row after TCRdb ran MiXCR on the reads. The sample shows about 360,000 distinct CDR3 sequences, around 18% of them seen only once. The CDR3 covers 11 residues. The V end was cut by 10 bases, the J end by 3 bases, with 7 bases between. Germline loops: CDR1 SNHLY, CDR2 FYNNEI. This clonotype has more than one count but fewer than ten. Its matching antigen is unknown. This receptor was taken from a human donor in good health (CMV status not recorded). Some clones in this sample may be carry-over from other donors' samples. This chain joins TRBV2 and TRBJ2-1; no clear D. Sequences were obtained from PBMCs. The CDR3 DNA reads as TGTGCCAAAAGGAGCTACAATGAGCAGTTCTTC. Translation: CAKRSYNEQFF.